Listed below are T cell receptor beta chains from one sample, sequenced in a study of response to subunit inactivated influenza vaccine. MiXCR, run by TCRdb on the RT-PCR reads, gives a single entry per CDR3 protein. Seen here are around 580,000 distinct CDR3 sequences, 12% observed once, and the top ten hold roughly 10%. This sample comprised PBMCs from blood, obtained on the day of vaccination. These receptors were taken from a man aged 45-60 years who received an inactivated influenza vaccine. The CDR3 runs from the conserved cysteine through the conserved F or W. The D gene is left open where the match is weak. Clone size appears in some rows only: once, few, many, or a class for an expanded clone.

len: 15; v_gene: TRBV6-2/TRBV6-3; d_gene: -; j_gene: TRBJ1-1; abundance: many; CDR3nt: TGTGCCAGCAGTTCCCGGGGGAAGAGAAACACTGAAGCTTTCTTT; CDR3aa: CASSSRGKRNTEAFF
len: 14; v_gene: TRBV10-2; d_gene: -; j_gene: TRBJ2-5; abundance: -; CDR3nt: TGCGCCACAAGGGAGGGGGCGTTTCAAGAGACCCAGTACTTC; CDR3aa: CATREGAFQETQYF
len: 15; v_gene: TRBV5-1; d_gene: TRBD2; j_gene: TRBJ2-2; abundance: -; CDR3nt: TGCGCCAGCAGCTTCGGGCCTAGCGGGACCGGGGAGCTGTTTTTT; CDR3aa: CASSFGPSGTGELFF
len: 14; v_gene: TRBV29-1; d_gene: -; j_gene: TRBJ2-5; abundance: -; CDR3nt: TGCAGCGTTGAAGAATCAGGGAAACAAGAGACCCAGTACTTC; CDR3aa: CSVEESGKQETQYF
len: 16; v_gene: TRBV27; d_gene: TRBD1; j_gene: TRBJ2-2; abundance: medium-sized; CDR3nt: TGTGCCAGCAGTGGGGAGACAGGGTACAACACCGGGGAGCTGTTTTTT; CDR3aa: CASSGETGYNTGELFF
len: 12; v_gene: TRBV24-1; d_gene: -; j_gene: TRBJ2-1; abundance: many; CDR3nt: TGTGCCACCAGTGATAGCACAAGTACTGGGTTCTTC; CDR3aa: CATSDSTSTGFF
len: 13; v_gene: TRBV28; d_gene: TRBD1; j_gene: TRBJ2-3; abundance: few; CDR3nt: TGTGCCAGCACCCGGCAGGGGGCAGATACGCAGTATTTT; CDR3aa: CASTRQGADTQYF
len: 13; v_gene: TRBV10-3; d_gene: -; j_gene: TRBJ2-1; abundance: few; CDR3nt: TGTGCCATCAGTGTCCGGCTCAGCGATGAGCAGTTCTTC; CDR3aa: CAISVRLSDEQFF
len: 13; v_gene: TRBV20-1; d_gene: TRBD1; j_gene: TRBJ2-1; abundance: many; CDR3nt: TGCAGTGCTAGTCACAGGGGTAACAATGAGCAGTTCTTC; CDR3aa: CSASHRGNNEQFF
len: 12; v_gene: TRBV12-3/TRBV12-4; d_gene: -; j_gene: TRBJ1-2; abundance: -; CDR3nt: TGTGCCAGCAGTCGGGACCGTTATGGCTACACCTTC; CDR3aa: CASSRDRYGYTF
len: 13; v_gene: TRBV15; d_gene: TRBD1; j_gene: TRBJ2-7; abundance: many; CDR3nt: TGTGCCACCAAAAGACAGGGGTCCGACGAGCAGTACTTC; CDR3aa: CATKRQGSDEQYF
len: 13; v_gene: TRBV28; d_gene: -; j_gene: TRBJ1-5; abundance: few; CDR3nt: TGTGCCACCGACCGGGATAGCAATCAGCCCCAGCATTTT; CDR3aa: CATDRDSNQPQHF
len: 15; v_gene: TRBV5-1; d_gene: -; j_gene: TRBJ2-1; abundance: -; CDR3nt: TGCGCCAGCAGCTTGGCAGGGGCCCTCCACAATGAGCAGTTCTTC; CDR3aa: CASSLAGALHNEQFF
len: 18; v_gene: TRBV11-1; d_gene: TRBD2; j_gene: TRBJ2-2; abundance: -; CDR3nt: TGTGCCAGCAGCGAGGCCTCCCTAGCGGGGGGGCCTCACGGGGAGCTGTTTTTT; CDR3aa: CASSEASLAGGPHGELFF
len: 16; v_gene: TRBV20-1; d_gene: TRBD2; j_gene: TRBJ2-5; abundance: -; CDR3nt: TGCAGCACTCTAGGGACTAGCGGGACGGGGAGGGAGACCCAGTACTTC; CDR3aa: CSTLGTSGTGRETQYF
len: 12; v_gene: TRBV7-2; d_gene: -; j_gene: TRBJ2-7; abundance: -; CDR3nt: TGTGCCAGCAGCCCGGCGAGGAGCGACCTGTACTTC; CDR3aa: CASSPARSDLYF
len: 15; v_gene: TRBV15; d_gene: TRBD2; j_gene: TRBJ2-7; abundance: -; CDR3nt: TGTGCCACCAGCAGAGATGCAGCGGGAGCCTACGAGCAGTACTTC; CDR3aa: CATSRDAAGAYEQYF